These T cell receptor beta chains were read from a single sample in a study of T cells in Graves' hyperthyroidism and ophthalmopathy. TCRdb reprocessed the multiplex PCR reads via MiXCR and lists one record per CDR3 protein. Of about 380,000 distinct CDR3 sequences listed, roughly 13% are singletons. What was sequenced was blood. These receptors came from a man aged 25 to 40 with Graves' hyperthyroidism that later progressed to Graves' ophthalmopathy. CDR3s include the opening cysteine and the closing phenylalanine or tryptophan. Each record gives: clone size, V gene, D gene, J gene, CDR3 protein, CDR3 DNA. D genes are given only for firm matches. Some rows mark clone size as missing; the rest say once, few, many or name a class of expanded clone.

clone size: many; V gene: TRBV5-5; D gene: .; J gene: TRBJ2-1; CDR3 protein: CASAMLDEQFF; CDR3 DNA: TGTGCCAGCGCCATGCTTGATGAGCAGTTCTTC
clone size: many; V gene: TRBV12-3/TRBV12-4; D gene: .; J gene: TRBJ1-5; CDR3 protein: CASSPIRGGDQPQHF; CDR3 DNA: TGTGCCAGCAGTCCAATAAGGGGGGGAGATCAGCCCCAGCATTTT
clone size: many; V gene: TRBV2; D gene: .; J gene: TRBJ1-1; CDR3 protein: CASSEFVNTEAFF; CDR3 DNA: TGTGCCAGCAGTGAATTTGTGAACACTGAAGCTTTCTTT
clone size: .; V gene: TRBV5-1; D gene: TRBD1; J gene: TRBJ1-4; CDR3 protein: CASSVGQENEKLFF; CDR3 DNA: TGCGCCAGCAGCGTAGGACAGGAAAATGAAAAACTGTTTTTT
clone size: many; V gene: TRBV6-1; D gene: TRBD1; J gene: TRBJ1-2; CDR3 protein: CASQEGQGARGYTF; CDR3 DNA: TGTGCCAGCCAGGAGGGACAGGGGGCGAGGGGCTACACCTTC
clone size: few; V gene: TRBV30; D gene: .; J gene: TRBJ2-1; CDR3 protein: CAWSPHSYNEQFF; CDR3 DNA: TGTGCCTGGAGTCCCCACTCCTACAATGAGCAGTTCTTC
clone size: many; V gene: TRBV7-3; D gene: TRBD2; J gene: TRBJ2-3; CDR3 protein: CASSSGTSGGLTDTQYF; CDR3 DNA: TGTGCCAGCAGCTCAGGGACTAGCGGGGGGTTAACAGATACGCAGTATTTT
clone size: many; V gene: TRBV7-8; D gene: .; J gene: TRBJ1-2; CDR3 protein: CASSSSGDSYTF; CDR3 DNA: TGTGCCAGCAGCTCCTCGGGGGATAGCTACACCTTC
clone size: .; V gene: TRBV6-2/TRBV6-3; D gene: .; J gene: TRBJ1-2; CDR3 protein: CASSPARWYGYTF; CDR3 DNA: TGTGCCAGCAGCCCGGCCCGCTGGTATGGCTACACCTTC
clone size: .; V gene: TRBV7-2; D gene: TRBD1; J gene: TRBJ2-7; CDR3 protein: CASSPFAGTGYEQYF; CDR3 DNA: TGTGCCAGCAGCCCCTTCGCGGGGACAGGCTACGAGCAGTACTTC
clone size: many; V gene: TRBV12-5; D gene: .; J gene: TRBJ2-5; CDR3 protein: CASSLGLDSLQETQYF; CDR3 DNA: TGTGCTAGTAGTTTGGGCCTCGACAGCCTTCAAGAGACCCAGTACTTC
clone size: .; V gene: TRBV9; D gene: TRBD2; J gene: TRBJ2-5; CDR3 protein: CASSLPTSGGAGETQYF; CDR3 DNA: TGTGCCAGCAGCCTTCCGACTAGCGGGGGGGCCGGTGAGACCCAGTACTTC
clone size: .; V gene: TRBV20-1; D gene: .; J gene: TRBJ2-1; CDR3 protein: CSAERAGVRDIGLFF; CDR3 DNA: TGCAGTGCTGAGAGGGCAGGGGTAAGGGATATAGGTCTGTTCTTC
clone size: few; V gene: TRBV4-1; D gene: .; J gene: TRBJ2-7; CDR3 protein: CASSQESDYYEQYF; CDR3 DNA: TGCGCCAGCAGCCAAGAATCGGACTACTACGAGCAGTACTTC
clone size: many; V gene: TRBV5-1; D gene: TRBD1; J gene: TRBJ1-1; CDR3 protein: CASSVTGFNYMNTEAFF; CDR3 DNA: TGCGCCAGCAGCGTGACAGGGTTCAATTACATGAACACTGAAGCTTTCTTT
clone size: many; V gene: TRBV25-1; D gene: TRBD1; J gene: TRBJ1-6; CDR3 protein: CASSEFGTGINSPLHF; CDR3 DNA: TGTGCCAGCAGTGAATTCGGGACAGGGATAAATTCACCCCTCCACTTT
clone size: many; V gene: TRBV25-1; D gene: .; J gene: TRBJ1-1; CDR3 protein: CASTSYKNTEAFF; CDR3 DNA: TGTGCCAGCACCTCCTACAAAAACACTGAAGCTTTCTTT
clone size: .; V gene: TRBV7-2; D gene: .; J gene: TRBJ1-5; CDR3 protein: CASSWEPLGPQHF; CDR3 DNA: TGTGCCAGCAGCTGGGAACCGTTGGGGCCCCAGCATTTT
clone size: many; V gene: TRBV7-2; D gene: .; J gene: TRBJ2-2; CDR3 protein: CASSPWGVLNTGELFF; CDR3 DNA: TGTGCCAGCAGCCCTTGGGGGGTCCTTAACACCGGGGAGCTGTTTTTT
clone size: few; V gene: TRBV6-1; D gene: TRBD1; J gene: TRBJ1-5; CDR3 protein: CASSPYYSWTGNQPQHF; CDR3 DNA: TGTGCCAGCAGTCCATACTATTCTTGGACAGGGAATCAGCCCCAGCATTTT
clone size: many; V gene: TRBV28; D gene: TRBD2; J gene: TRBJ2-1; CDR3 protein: CASSFLAGGPNEQFF; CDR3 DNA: TGTGCCAGCAGTTTCCTAGCGGGGGGGCCAAATGAGCAGTTCTTC
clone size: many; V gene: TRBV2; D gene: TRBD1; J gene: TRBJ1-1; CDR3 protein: CASSLDRVRAFF; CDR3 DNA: TGTGCCAGCAGCCTCGACAGGGTTCGGGCTTTCTTT
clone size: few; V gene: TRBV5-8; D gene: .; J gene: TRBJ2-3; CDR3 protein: CASSPFSLADTQYF; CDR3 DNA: TGTGCCAGCAGCCCTTTTTCGCTCGCAGATACGCAGTATTTT
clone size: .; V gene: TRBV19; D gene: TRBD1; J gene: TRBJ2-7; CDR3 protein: CASSISPGQGAYEQYF; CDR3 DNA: TGTGCCAGTAGTATTAGTCCGGGACAGGGGGCGTACGAGCAGTACTTC
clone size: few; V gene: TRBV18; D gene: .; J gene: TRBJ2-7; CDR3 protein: CASSPSGTSLNYEQYF; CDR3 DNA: TGTGCCAGCTCACCCTCCGGGACAAGCCTAAACTACGAGCAGTACTTC
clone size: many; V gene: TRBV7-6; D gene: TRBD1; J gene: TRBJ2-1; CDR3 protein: CASSLIGTGRHNEQFF; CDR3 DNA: TGTGCCAGCAGCTTAATCGGGACAGGGAGGCACAATGAGCAGTTCTTC
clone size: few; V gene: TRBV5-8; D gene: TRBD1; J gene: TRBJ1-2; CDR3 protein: CASSGRTGGSGYTF; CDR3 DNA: TGTGCCAGCAGCGGTCGGACAGGGGGTAGTGGCTACACCTTC
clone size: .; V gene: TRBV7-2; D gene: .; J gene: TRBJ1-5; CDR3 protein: CASSLVGFYSNQPQHF; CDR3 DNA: TGTGCCAGCAGCTTAGTTGGATTCTATAGCAATCAGCCCCAGCATTTT
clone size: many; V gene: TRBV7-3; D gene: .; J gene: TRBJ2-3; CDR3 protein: CASSLQGSSTYTQYF; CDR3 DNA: TGTGCCAGCAGCTTGCAGGGGTCTAGCACCTATACGCAGTATTTT
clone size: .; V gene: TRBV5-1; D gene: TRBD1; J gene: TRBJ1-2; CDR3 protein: CASSTDRVGYTF; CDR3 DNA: TGCGCCAGCAGCACGGACAGGGTTGGCTACACCTTC
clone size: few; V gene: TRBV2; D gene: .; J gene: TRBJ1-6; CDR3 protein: CASSEAQGIRSPLHF; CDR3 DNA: TGTGCCAGCAGTGAAGCGCAGGGTATACGTTCACCCCTCCACTTT
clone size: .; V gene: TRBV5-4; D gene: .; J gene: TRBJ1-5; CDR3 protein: CASSLNRDPPQHF; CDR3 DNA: TGTGCCAGCAGCTTGAACAGAGACCCGCCCCAGCATTTT
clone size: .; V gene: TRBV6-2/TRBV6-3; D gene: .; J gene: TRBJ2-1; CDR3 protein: CASSYRRDNEQFF; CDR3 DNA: TGTGCCAGCAGTTACCGACGGGACAATGAGCAGTTCTTC
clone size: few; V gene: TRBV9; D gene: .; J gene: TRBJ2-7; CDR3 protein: CASSVAEAYEQYF; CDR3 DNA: TGTGCCAGCAGCGTAGCGGAGGCCTACGAGCAGTACTTC
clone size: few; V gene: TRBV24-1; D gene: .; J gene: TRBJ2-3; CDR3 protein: CATSDWEDTQYF; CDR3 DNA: TGTGCCACCAGTGATTGGGAAGATACGCAGTATTTT
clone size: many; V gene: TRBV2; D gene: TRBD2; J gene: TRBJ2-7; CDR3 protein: CASSARTSSYEQYF; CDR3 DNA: TGTGCCAGCAGTGCACGGACTAGCTCCTACGAGCAGTACTTC
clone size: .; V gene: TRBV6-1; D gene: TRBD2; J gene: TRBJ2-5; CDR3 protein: CASSEFPGLAGGRETQYF; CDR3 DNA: TGTGCCAGCAGTGAATTCCCGGGACTAGCGGGGGGGCGGGAGACCCAGTACTTC
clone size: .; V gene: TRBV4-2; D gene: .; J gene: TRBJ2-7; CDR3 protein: CASSQDTSYEQYF; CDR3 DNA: TGTGCCAGCAGCCAAGATACAAGCTACGAGCAGTACTTC
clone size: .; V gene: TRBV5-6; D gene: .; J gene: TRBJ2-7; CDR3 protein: CASSLVAGSYAEGQYF; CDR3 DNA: TGTGCCAGCAGCTTGGTGGCAGGGAGCTATGCCGAGGGGCAGTACTTC
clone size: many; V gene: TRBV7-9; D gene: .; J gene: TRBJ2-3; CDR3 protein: CASSFRGDLLSSTDTQYF; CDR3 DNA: TGTGCCAGCAGCTTTAGAGGGGACCTTCTATCTAGCACAGATACGCAGTATTTT
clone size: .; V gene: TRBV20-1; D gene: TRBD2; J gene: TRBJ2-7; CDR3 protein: CSARGRGGGSYEQYF; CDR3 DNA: TGCAGTGCTAGAGGCAGGGGCGGGGGGTCCTACGAGCAGTACTTC
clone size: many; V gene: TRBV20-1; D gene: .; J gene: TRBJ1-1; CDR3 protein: CSAADGLNTEAFF; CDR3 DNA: TGCAGTGCCGCGGACGGTTTGAACACTGAAGCTTTCTTT
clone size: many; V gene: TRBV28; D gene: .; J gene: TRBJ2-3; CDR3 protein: CASSGRDTSTDTQYF; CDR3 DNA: TGTGCCAGCAGCGGCCGGGACACTAGCACAGATACGCAGTATTTT
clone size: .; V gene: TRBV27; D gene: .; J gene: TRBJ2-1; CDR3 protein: CATSDVYNEQFF; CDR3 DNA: TGTGCCACCTCGGACGTCTACAATGAGCAGTTCTTC
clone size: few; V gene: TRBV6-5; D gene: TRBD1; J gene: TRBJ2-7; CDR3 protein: CASSYLDRDLTYEQYF; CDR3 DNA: TGTGCCAGCAGTTACTTGGACAGGGACCTAACCTACGAGCAGTACTTC
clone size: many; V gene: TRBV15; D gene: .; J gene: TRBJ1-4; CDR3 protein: CATSRAFGEKLFF; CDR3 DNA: TGTGCCACCAGCAGAGCGTTCGGTGAAAAACTGTTTTTT
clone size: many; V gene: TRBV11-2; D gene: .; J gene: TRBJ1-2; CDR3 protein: CASSEMTAAVTF; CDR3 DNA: TGTGCCAGCAGCGAGATGACGGCCGCCGTAACCTTC
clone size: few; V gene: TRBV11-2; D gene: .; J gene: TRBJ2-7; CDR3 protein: CASSFGVGPTYEQYF; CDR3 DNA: TGTGCCAGCAGCTTTGGGGTCGGGCCTACCTACGAGCAGTACTTC
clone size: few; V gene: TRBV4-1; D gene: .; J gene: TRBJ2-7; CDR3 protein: CASSQDLWTRDSYEQYF; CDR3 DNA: TGCGCCAGCAGCCAAGACTTGTGGACCCGGGACTCCTACGAGCAGTACTTC
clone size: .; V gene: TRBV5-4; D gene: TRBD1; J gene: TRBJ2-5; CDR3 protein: CASSPGQTYQETQYF; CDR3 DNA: TGTGCCAGCAGCCCGGGACAGACCTACCAAGAGACCCAGTACTTC
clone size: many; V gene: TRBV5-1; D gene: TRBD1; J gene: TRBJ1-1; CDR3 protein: CASSLVDRGNTEAFF; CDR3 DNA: TGCGCCAGCAGCTTGGTTGACAGGGGGAACACTGAAGCTTTCTTT
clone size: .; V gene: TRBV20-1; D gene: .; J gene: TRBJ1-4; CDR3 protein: CSARGEKLFF; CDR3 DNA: TGCAGTGCTAGAGGGGAAAAACTGTTTTTT
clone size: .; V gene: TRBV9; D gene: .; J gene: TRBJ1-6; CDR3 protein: CASSVGGVRNSPLHF; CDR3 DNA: TGTGCCAGCAGCGTAGGGGGGGTTCGGAATTCACCCCTCCACTTT
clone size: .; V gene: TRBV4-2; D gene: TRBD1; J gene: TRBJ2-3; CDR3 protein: CASSTGTDITDTQYF; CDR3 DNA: TGTGCCAGCAGCACTGGGACAGACATCACAGATACGCAGTATTTT
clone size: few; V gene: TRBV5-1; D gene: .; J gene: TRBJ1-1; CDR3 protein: CASTLEPQNTEAFF; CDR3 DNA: TGCGCCAGCACCCTGGAGCCTCAGAACACTGAAGCTTTCTTT